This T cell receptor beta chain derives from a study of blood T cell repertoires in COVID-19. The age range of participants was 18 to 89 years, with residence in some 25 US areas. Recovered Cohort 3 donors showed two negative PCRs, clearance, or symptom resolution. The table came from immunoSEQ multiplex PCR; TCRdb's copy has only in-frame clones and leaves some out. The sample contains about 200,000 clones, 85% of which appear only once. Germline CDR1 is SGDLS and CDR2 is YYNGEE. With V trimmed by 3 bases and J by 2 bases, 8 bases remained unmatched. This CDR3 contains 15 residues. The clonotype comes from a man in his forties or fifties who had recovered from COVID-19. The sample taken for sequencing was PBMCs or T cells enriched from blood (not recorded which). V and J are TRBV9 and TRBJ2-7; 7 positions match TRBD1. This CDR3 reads CASSEAGTATYEQYF. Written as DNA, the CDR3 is TGTGCCAGCAGCGAAGCCGGGACAGCCACCTACGAGCAGTACTTC.